These 27 T cell receptor beta chains share one sample of origin, sequenced in a study of blood T cell repertoires in COVID-19. Some clones are missing from TCRdb's copy, which holds only in-frame ones; the method was immunoSEQ multiplex PCR. Here the sample spans more than 300,000 clones, around 87% being singletons. The sample comprised peripheral blood. The receptor source for this set is a woman in her 30s with COVID-19, enrolled during active disease.

This chain connects TRBV5-1 to TRBJ2-7; 7 nucleotides match TRBD2. Trimming took 4 bases from V and 3 from J; bases not matched to a gene: 10. The CDR3 runs 15 residues. The germline CDR1 and CDR2 sequences are SGHRS and YFSETQ. The CDR3, as DNA: TGCGCCAGCAGCCGCTCGAGCGGGACCTTCTACGAGCAGTACTTC. Amino acid sequence: CASSRSSGTFYEQYF. The full variable domain, rest sourced from reference TRBV5-1 and TRBJ2-7, is KAGVTQTPRYLIKTRGQQVTLSCSPISGHRSVSWYQQTPGQGLQFLFEYFSETQRNKGNFPGRFSGRQFSNSRSEMNVSTLELGDSALYLCASSRSSGTFYEQYFGPGTRLTVT.

This clone was observed a single time. The rearrangement joins TRBV3-1 (or the pseudogene TRBV3-2) to TRBJ2-7, with 9 bases that match TRBD1. CDR1 is LGHDT and CDR2 is YNNKEL in the germline V gene (reference sequence). The junction had 2 bases not matched to a gene; V was cut back by 7 bases and J by 1 base. The CDR3 is 13 amino acids. CDR3 loop: CASTGTGSYEQYF. DNA for the CDR3: TGTGCCAGCACGGGGACAGGGTCCTACGAGCAGTACTTC.

This clone came up a few times. The gene calls are TRBV24-1 and TRBJ2-6; 12 nucleotides align to TRBD1. The junction had 8 bases not matched to a gene; V was cut back by 8 bases and J by 4 bases. Germline CDR1 reads KGHDR; CDR2 reads SFDVKD. The CDR3 runs 17 residues. In nucleotides, the CDR3 is TGTGCCACCATGGCGGGACAGGGGGCTCACGGGGCCAACGTCCTGACTTTC. As protein: CATMAGQGAHGANVLTF.

The chain links TRBV19 to TRBJ2-5; the match to TRBD2 covers 9 bases. The germline V gene encodes CDR1 LNHDA and CDR2 SQIVND (reference sequence). The V and J ends lost 5 bases and 5 bases, in that order; junction bases with no gene match: 9. The CDR3 covers 15 residues. CDR3 in DNA: TGTGCCAGTAGTCGTGGGGTAGCGGGAGAGGAGACCCAGTACTTC. Translation gives CASSRGVAGEETQYF.

The chain employs TRBV4-1 and TRBJ2-5; TRBD2 agrees at 11 bases. The V gene's germline CDR1 is MGHRA and CDR2 YSYEKL. The CDR3 consists of 17 residues. The ends lost 1 base at V and 4 bases at J; junction bases unmatched: 8. The CDR3 loop is CASSQAISGRARETQYF. DNA of the CDR3: TGCGCCAGCAGCCAAGCGATTAGCGGGAGGGCCCGAGAGACCCAGTACTTC.

The chain joins TRBV18 to TRBJ1-5; D unclear. V lost 1 base to trimming and J lost 2 bases, with 6 bases between them. The germline gives CDR1 KGHSH, CDR2 LQKENI. The CDR3 extends over 14 amino acids. The chain's CDR3 is CASSPLGGNQPQHF. The CDR3, as DNA: TGTGCCAGCTCACCACTGGGAGGCAATCAGCCCCAGCATTTT.

The chain couples TRBV19 to TRBJ2-1; 7 nucleotides line up with TRBD2. CDR3 length: 15 residues. From germline, CDR1 is LNHDA and CDR2 SQIVND (reference sequence). The trim removed 3 bases at V and 8 bases at J, leaving 10 bases unmatched. CDR3 bases: TGTGCCAGTAGTATGAGGGAAGCGGGGTCGCATGAGCAGTTCTTC. Its protein is CASSMREAGSHEQFF.

V usage is TRBV2 and J usage is TRBJ1-5; D possibly corresponds to TRBD1 (5 bases). Germline V gene sequence: CDR1 SNHLY, CDR2 FYNNEI. The CDR3 has 16 amino acids. Trimming shortened V by 5 bases and J by 0 bases, and 14 bases separated the two germline ends. The CDR3 reads CASSHQGRTSNQPQHF. DNA of the CDR3: TGTGCCAGCAGTCACCAGGGAAGGACTAGCAATCAGCCCCAGCATTTT.

J is TRBJ1-4 and V is TRBV4-1, with D uncertain. The germline gives CDR1 MGHRA, CDR2 YSYEKL. The CDR3 totals 15 residues. With 1 base removed from V and 8 bases from J, the gap between germline ends came to 14 bases. The CDR3 reads CASSQGEAGSEKLFF. The CDR3 bases are TGCGCCAGCAGCCAAGGGGAGGCAGGCTCCGAAAAACTGTTTTTT.

This CDR3 reads CASSSRDRGAGRGYEQYF. The CDR3 region has the DNA TGTGCCAGCAGCTCCCGGGACAGGGGCGCGGGTCGGGGCTACGAGCAGTACTTC. V usage is TRBV7-2 and J usage is TRBJ2-7, with 10 nucleotides matching TRBD1. The junction had 15 bases not matched to a gene; V was cut back by 4 bases and J by 3 bases. CDR1 SGHTA and CDR2 FQGNSA come from the germline V gene. The CDR3 has 18 amino acids.

The CDR3 nucleotides read TGTGCCAGCAGTTCCGGGACAGGGGGATACGAGCAGTACTTC. Its protein product is CASSSGTGGYEQYF. The genes are TRBV6-5 and TRBJ2-7, with TRBD1 matching over 11 bases. V lost 4 bases to trimming and J lost 4 bases; unmatched junction nucleotides: 3. CDR3 length equals 14 residues. In germline, CDR1 is MNHEY, CDR2 SVGAGI.

The CDR3 region has the DNA TGTGCCAGCAGCCAAGATGGCCGGGTCTACAATGAGCAGTTCTTC. Protein sequence: CASSQDGRVYNEQFF. J is TRBJ2-1 and V is TRBV4-2; D not resolved. Trimming removed 0 bases from V and 3 bases from J, with 9 bases in between. The CDR3 totals 15 residues. Germline lookup yields CDR1 LGHNA and CDR2 YNFKEQ.

CDR3 sequence: CASSQTGGSKNIQYF. CDR3 DNA: TGTGCCAGCAGTCAGACAGGGGGCTCCAAAAACATTCAGTACTTC. The V and J genes are TRBV28 and TRBJ2-4; 10 positions match TRBD1. The germline gives CDR1 MDHEN, CDR2 SYDVKM. Trimming cost V 5 bases and J 2 bases; bases outside gene matches: 3. This CDR3 is 15 amino acids long.

This clone was picked up a small number of times. The chain joins TRBV18 to TRBJ2-5; D not certain. Germline values: CDR1 KGHSH, CDR2 LQKENI. CDR3 length: 14 residues. V was cut by 0 bases and J by 2 bases, with 7 bases left in between. CDR3 bases: TGTGCCAGCTCACCACCGGCGGCTCAAGAGACCCAGTACTTC. Translation gives CASSPPAAQETQYF. Supplemented by reference TRBV18 and TRBJ2-5, the full variable domain reads NAGVMQNPRHLVRRRGQEARLRCSPMKGHSHVYWYRQLPEEGLKFMVYLQKENIIDESGMPKERFSAEFPKEGPSILRIQQVVRGDSAAYFCASSPPAAQETQYFGPGTRLLVL.

The genes are TRBV24-1 and TRBJ2-2, with D possibly being TRBD2 (6 bases). V lost 2 bases to trimming and J lost 2 bases, with 11 bases between them. Looked up from germline, CDR1 is KGHDR and CDR2 is SFDVKD. The CDR3 runs 16 residues. This CDR3 is CATSDYVGSNTGELFF. Here the CDR3 DNA reads TGTGCCACCAGTGATTATGTCGGGAGTAACACCGGGGAGCTGTTTTTT.

The chain is built from TRBV6-5 and TRBJ2-7; D perhaps matches TRBD1 (5 bases). Germline CDR1 reads MNHEY; CDR2 reads SVGAGI. The CDR3 has 16 amino acids. The V and J ends lost 2 bases and 5 bases respectively, with 19 bases between them. CDR3 DNA sequence: TGTGCCAGCAGTTACACCCCATTTCAGGGTAACCACGAGCAGTACTTC. Its protein is CASSYTPFQGNHEQYF.

The chain links TRBV9 to TRBJ2-7; 7 bases line up with TRBD1. The germline CDR1 and CDR2 sequences are SGDLS and YYNGEE. V dropped 0 bases and J dropped 5; count of bases not matched to a gene: 8. This CDR3 is built from 15 residues. CDR3 in amino acids: CASSVGAGGNDEQYF. As DNA, the CDR3 is TGTGCCAGCAGCGTAGGCGCAGGGGGAAATGACGAGCAGTACTTC.

This clone showed up just once. V usage is TRBV6-2 or TRBV6-3 and J usage is TRBJ2-1; the D gene is possibly TRBD2 (5 bases). Germline loops: CDR1 MNHEY, CDR2 SVGEGT. V lost 4 bases, J lost 0 bases, and 10 bases lay in between. The CDR3 sequence is 15 residues long. The CDR3 loop is CASSFLSGSYNEQFF. Here the CDR3 DNA reads TGTGCCAGCAGTTTCCTCAGCGGCTCCTACAATGAGCAGTTCTTC.

This chain joins TRBV4-3 and TRBJ2-1, with D perhaps TRBD2 (6 bases). Trimming stripped 5 bases from V and 0 bases from J, with 11 bases between. Germline-derived CDR1 and CDR2 are LGHNA and YSLEER. The CDR3 spans 15 residues. This CDR3 is CASSFSGSSYNEQFF. In DNA, the CDR3 is TGCGCCAGCAGCTTTAGCGGAAGCTCCTACAATGAGCAGTTCTTC.

This chain connects TRBV12-3 or TRBV12-4 to TRBJ1-6, with D hard to call. V shed 3 bases and J shed 10 bases, with 7 bases lying between them. The CDR3 consists of 12 residues. The CDR3 DNA follows: TGTGCCAGCAGTTTTCCGGGATCACCCCTCCACTTT. Amino acid sequence: CASSFPGSPLHF.

The CDR3 bases are TGTGCCAGCAGTTTACAGACAGGGGGCCTCTATAGCTCCTACAATGAGCAGTTCTTC. It specifies CASSLQTGGLYSSYNEQFF. This chain uses TRBV27 with TRBJ2-1; 10 bases are a match to TRBD1. CDR1 is MNHEY and CDR2 is SMNVEV in the germline V gene (reference sequence). V lost 2 bases to trimming and J lost 0 bases; unmatched junction nucleotides: 10. This CDR3 is 19 amino acids long.

The V and J genes are TRBV4-1 and TRBJ2-3, with D maybe TRBD2 (5 bases). V was shortened by 4 bases and J by 2 bases, with 13 bases between the two germline ends. The CDR3 runs to 15 residues. Germline V CDR1 and CDR2: MGHRA, YSYEKL. DNA of the CDR3: TGCGCCAGCAGCCCTCGCAACGGGGTCACAGATACGCAGTATTTT. Amino acids: CASSPRNGVTDTQYF.

This rearrangement joins TRBV27 to TRBJ2-1, with TRBD2 identical over 12 bases. CDR3 size: 15 residues. Unmatched junction bases numbered 6, after V lost 5 bases and J lost 7 bases. Germline V CDR1 and CDR2: MNHEY, SMNVEV (reference sequence). CDR3 in amino acids: CASSKLAGGSNEQFF. The CDR3 coding sequence is TGTGCCAGCAGTAAGCTAGCGGGAGGGTCAAATGAGCAGTTCTTC.

To note about this clone: The sample has other DNA sequences that encode this CDR3 too. The chain uses TRBV2 and TRBJ2-1; TRBD2 aligns across 11 bases. Germline values: CDR1 SNHLY, CDR2 FYNNEI. The CDR3 totals 13 residues. V was clipped by 8 bases and J by 8 bases; unmatched bases: 5. Here the CDR3 DNA reads TGTGCCAGCGGACTAGCGGGCCGGGATGAGCAGTTCTTC. Amino acid sequence: CASGLAGRDEQFF.

This chain uses TRBV19 with TRBJ2-2, with TRBD2 matching over 9 bases. The germline gives CDR1 LNHDA, CDR2 SQIVND (reference sequence). With V trimmed by 7 bases and J by 5 bases, 8 bases remained unmatched. The CDR3 is made up of 15 amino acids. CDR3 bases: TGTGCCAGTATGATCTCTAGCGGGACAACCGGGGAGCTGTTTTTT. It specifies CASMISSGTTGELFF.

The rearrangement links TRBV11-3 to TRBJ2-1; D may be TRBD2 (6 bases). Germline lookup yields CDR1 SGHNT and CDR2 YENEEA. CDR3 length: 15 amino acids. The V and J ends lost 5 bases and 8 bases respectively, with 19 bases between them. The CDR3 DNA sequence: TGTGCCAGCAGCCCGCGACTAGGCATGGGGGATGAGCAGTTCTTC. Its translation is CASSPRLGMGDEQFF.

The rearrangement joins TRBV19 to TRBJ1-1; 7 nucleotides line up with TRBD1. There are 14 residues in the CDR3. Germline loops: CDR1 LNHDA, CDR2 SQIVND (reference sequence). Trimming took 3 bases from V and 6 from J; bases not matched to a gene: 7. CDR3 amino acids: CASSIVYRGAEAFF. The DNA of the CDR3 is TGTGCCAGTAGTATTGTTTACAGGGGCGCTGAAGCTTTCTTT.